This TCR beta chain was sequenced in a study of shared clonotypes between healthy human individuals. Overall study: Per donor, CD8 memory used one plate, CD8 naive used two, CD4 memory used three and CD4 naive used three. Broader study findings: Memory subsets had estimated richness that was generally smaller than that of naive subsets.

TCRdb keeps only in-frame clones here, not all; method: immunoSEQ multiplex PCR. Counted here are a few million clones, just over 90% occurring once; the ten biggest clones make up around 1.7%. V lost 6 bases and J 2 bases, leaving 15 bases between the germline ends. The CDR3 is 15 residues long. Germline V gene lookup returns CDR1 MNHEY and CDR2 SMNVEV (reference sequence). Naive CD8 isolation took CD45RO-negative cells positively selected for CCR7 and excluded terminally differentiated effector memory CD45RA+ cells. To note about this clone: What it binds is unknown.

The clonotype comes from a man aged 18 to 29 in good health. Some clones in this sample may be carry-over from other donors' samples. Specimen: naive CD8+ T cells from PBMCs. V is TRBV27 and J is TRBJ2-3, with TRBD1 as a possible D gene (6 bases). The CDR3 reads CASRQRTADTDTQYF. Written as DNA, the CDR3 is TGTGCCAGCAGGCAAAGGACAGCCGACACAGATACGCAGTATTTT.